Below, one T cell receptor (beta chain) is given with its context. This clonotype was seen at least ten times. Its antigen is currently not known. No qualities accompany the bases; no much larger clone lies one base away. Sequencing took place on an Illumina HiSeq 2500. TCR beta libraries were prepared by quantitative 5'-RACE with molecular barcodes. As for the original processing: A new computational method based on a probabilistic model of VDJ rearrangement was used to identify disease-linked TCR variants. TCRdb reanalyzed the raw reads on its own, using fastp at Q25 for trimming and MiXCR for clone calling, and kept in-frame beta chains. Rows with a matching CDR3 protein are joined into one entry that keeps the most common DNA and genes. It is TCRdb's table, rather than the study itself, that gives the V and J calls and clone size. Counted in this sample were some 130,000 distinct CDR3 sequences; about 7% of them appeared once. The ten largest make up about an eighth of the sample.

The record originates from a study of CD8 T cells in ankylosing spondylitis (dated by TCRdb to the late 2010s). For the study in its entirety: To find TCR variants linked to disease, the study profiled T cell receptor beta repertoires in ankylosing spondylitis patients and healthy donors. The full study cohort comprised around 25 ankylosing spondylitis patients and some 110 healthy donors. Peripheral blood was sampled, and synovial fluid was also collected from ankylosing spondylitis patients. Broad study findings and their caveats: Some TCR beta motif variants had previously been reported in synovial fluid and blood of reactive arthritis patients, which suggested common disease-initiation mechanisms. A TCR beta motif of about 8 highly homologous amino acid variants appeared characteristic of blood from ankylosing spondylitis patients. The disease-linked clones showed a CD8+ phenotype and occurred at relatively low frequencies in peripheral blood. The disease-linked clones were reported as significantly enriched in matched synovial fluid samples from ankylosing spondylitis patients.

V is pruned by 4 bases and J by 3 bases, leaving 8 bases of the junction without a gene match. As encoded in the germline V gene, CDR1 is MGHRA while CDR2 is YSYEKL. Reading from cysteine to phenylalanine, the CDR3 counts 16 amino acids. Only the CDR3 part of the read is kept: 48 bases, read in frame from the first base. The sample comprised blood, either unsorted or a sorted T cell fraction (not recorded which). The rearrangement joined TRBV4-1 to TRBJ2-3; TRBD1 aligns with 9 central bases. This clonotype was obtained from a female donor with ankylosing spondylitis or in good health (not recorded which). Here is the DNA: TGCGCCAGCAGCCGCCGCGGGACAGGGTTGACAGATACGCAGTATTTT. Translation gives CASSRRGTGLTDTQYF.